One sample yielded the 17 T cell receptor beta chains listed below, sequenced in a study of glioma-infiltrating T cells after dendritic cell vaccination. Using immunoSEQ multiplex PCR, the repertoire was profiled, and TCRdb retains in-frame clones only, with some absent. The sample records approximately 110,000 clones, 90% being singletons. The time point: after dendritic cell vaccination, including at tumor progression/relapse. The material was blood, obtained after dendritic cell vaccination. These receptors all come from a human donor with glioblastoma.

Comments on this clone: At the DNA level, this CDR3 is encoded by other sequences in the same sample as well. The CDR3 nucleotides read TGTGCCAGCAGGGGACAGGGGACCTACGAGCAGTACTTC. Encoded protein: CASRGQGTYEQYF. The chain combines TRBV2 with TRBJ2-7; 10 bases map to TRBD1. V dropped 6 bases and J dropped 2; count of bases not matched to a gene: 1. Germline V gives CDR1 SNHLY, CDR2 FYNNEI. This CDR3 is 13 amino acids long.

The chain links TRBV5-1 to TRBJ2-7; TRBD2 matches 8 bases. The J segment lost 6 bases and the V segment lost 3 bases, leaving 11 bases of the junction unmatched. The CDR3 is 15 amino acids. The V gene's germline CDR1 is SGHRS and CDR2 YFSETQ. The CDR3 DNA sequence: TGCGCCAGCAGCTCCGCCGGGACTAGTTTCCCCGAGCAGTACTTC. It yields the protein CASSSAGTSFPEQYF.

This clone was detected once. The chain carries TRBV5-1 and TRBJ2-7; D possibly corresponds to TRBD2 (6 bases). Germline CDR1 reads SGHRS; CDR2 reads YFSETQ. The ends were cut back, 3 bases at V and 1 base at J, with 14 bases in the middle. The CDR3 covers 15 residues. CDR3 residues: CASSSQGRGSYEQYF. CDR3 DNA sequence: TGCGCCAGCAGCTCCCAAGGACGGGGGTCCTACGAGCAGTACTTC. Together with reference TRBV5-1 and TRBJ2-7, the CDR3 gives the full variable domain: KAGVTQTPRYLIKTRGQQVTLSCSPISGHRSVSWYQQTPGQGLQFLFEYFSETQRNKGNFPGRFSGRQFSNSRSEMNVSTLELGDSALYLCASSSQGRGSYEQYFGPGTRLTVT.

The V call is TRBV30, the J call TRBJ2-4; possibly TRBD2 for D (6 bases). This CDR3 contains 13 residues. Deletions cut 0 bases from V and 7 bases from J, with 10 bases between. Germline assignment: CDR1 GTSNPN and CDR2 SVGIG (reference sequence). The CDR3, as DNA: TGTGCCTGGAGTGTACGCGGAGGGAACATTCAGTACTTC. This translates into CAWSVRGGNIQYF.

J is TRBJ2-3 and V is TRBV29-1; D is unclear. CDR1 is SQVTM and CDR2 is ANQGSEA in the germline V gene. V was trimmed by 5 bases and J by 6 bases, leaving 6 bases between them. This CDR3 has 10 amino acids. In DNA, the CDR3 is TGCAGCGTTTCGGTGGATACGCAGTATTTT. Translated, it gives CSVSVDTQYF.

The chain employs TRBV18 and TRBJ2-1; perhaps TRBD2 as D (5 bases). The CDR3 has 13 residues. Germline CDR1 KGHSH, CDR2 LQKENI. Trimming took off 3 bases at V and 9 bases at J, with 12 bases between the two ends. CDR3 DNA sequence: TGTGCCAGCTCACCCCTGGACGGAGGTGAGCAGTTCTTC. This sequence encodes CASSPLDGGEQFF.

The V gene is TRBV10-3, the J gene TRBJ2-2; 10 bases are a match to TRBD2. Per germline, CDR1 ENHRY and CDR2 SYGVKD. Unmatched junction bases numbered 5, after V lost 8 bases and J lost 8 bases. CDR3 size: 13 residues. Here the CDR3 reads CAIALAGDGELFF. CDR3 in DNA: TGTGCCATCGCCCTAGCGGGAGATGGGGAGCTGTTTTTT.

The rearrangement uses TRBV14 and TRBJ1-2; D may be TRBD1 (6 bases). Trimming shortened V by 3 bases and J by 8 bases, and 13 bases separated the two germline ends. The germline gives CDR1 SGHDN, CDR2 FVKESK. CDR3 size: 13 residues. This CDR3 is CASSHQPGDGYTF. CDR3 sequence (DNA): TGTGCCAGCAGCCACCAGCCAGGGGACGGCTACACCTTC.

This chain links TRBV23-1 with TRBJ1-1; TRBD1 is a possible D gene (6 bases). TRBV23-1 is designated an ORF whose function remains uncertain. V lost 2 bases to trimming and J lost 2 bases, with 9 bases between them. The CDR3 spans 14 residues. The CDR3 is CASSQGQLNTEAFF. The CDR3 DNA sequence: TGCGCCAGCAGTCAAGGACAGTTAAACACTGAAGCTTTCTTT.

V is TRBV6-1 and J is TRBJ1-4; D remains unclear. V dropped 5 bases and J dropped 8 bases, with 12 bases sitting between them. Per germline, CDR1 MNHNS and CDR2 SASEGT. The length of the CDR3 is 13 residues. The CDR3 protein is CASSLELKEKLFF. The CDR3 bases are TGTGCCAGCAGTCTGGAGTTAAAGGAAAAACTGTTTTTT.

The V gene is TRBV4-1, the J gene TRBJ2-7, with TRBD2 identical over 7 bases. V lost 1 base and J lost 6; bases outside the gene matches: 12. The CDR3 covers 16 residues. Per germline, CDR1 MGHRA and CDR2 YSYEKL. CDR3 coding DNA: TGCGCCAGCAGCCAAGCTGGGACTACCCCGCCCGGCGAGCAGTACTTC. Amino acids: CASSQAGTTPPGEQYF.

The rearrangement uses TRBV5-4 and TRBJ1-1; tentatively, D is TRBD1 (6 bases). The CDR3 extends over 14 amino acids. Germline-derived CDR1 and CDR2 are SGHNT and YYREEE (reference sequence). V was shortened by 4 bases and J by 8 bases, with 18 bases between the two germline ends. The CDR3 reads CASSVGSGESEAFF. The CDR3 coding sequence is TGTGCCAGCAGCGTGGGCTCAGGGGAATCCGAAGCTTTCTTT. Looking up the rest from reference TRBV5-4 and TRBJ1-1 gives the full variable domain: ETGVTQSPTHLIKTRGQQVTLRCSSQSGHNTVSWYQQALGQGPQFIFQYYREEENGRGNFPPRFSGLQFPNYSSELNVNALELDDSALYLCASSVGSGESEAFFGQGTRLTVV.

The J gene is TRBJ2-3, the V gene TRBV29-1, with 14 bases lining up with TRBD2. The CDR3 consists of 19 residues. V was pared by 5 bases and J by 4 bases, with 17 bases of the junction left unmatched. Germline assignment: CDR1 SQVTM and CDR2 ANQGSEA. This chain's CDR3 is CSVFGTSGSTYGGADTQYF. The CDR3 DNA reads TGCAGCGTTTTTGGGACTAGCGGGAGCACCTACGGGGGAGCAGATACGCAGTATTTT.

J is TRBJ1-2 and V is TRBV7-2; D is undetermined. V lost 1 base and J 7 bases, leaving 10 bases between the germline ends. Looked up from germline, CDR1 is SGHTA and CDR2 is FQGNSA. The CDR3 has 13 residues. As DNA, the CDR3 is TGTGCCAGCAGCTTAGGGAGGCGGGCTGGCTACACCTTC. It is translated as CASSLGRRAGYTF.

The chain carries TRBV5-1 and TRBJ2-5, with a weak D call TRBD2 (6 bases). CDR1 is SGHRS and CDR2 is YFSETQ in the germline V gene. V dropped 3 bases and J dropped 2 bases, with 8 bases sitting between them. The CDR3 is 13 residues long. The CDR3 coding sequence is TGCGCCAGCAGCTGGGGGAGGCAAGAGACCCAGTACTTC. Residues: CASSWGRQETQYF.

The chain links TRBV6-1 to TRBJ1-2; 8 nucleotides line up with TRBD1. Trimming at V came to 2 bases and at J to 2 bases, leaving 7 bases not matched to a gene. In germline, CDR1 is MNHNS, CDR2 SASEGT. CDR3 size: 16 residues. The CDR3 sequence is CASSERQGAPNYGYTF. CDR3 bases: TGTGCCAGCAGTGAAAGGCAGGGGGCTCCGAACTATGGCTACACCTTC.

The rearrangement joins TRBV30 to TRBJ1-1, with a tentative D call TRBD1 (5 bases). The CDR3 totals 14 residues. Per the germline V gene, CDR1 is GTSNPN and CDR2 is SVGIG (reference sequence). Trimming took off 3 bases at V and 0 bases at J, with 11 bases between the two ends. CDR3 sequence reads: CAWSGGPLNTEAFF. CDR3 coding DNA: TGTGCCTGGAGCGGGGGACCATTGAACACTGAAGCTTTCTTT. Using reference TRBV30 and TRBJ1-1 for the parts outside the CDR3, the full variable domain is SQTIHQWPATLVQPVGSPLSLECTVEGTSNPNLYWYRQAAGRGLQLLFYSVGIGQISSEVPQNLSASRPQDRQFILSSKKLLLSDSGFYLCAWSGGPLNTEAFFGQGTRLTVV.